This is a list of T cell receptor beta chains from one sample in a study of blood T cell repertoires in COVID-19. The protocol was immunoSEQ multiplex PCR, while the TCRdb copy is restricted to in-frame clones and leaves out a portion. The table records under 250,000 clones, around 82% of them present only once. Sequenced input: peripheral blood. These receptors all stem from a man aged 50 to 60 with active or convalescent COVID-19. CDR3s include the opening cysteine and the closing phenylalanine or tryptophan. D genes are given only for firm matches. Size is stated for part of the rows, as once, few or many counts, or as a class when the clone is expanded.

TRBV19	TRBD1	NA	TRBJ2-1	CASSTSGTANYNEQFF	TGTGCCAGTAGTACCTCAGGGACAGCTAATTACAATGAGCAGTTCTTC
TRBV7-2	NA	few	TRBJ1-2	CASSPDQGSNYGYTF	TGTGCCAGCAGCCCCGACCAGGGGTCTAACTATGGCTACACCTTC
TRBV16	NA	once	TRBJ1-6	CASSQLFRESPLHF	TGTGCCAGCAGCCAACTTTTTAGGGAGTCACCCCTCCACTTT
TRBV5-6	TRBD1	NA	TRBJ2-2	CASSLAGTGSGELFF	TGTGCCAGCAGCTTGGCGGGGACAGGGTCCGGGGAGCTGTTTTTT
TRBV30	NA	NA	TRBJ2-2	CAWSAIADTGELFF	TGTGCCTGGAGTGCAATAGCGGACACCGGGGAGCTGTTTTTT
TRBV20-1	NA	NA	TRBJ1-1	CSASPDRVMNTEAFF	TGCAGTGCTAGTCCGGACAGAGTCATGAACACTGAAGCTTTCTTT
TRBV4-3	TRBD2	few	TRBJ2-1	CASSQDALAGGPANEQFF	TGCGCCAGCAGCCAAGATGCCCTAGCGGGGGGGCCGGCAAATGAGCAGTTCTTC
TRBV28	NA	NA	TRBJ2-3	CASSFLEADTQYF	TGTGCCAGCAGTTTTCTAGAGGCGGATACGCAGTATTTT
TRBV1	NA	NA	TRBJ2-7	CTSSQDKRGGPYEQYF	TGCACCAGCAGCCAAGATAAGCGGGGGGGCCCCTACGAGCAGTACTTC
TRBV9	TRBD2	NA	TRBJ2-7	CASSATSGRSMVFTEQYF	TGTGCCAGCAGCGCGACTAGCGGGAGGTCTATGGTCTTTACCGAGCAGTACTTC
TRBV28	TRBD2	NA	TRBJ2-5	CASTPPSGTSGQETQYF	TGTGCCAGCACTCCCCCATCGGGGACTAGCGGGCAAGAGACCCAGTACTTC
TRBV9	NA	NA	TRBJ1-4	CASSYRDTATNEKLFF	TGTGCCAGCAGCTACAGGGATACGGCAACTAATGAAAAACTGTTTTTT
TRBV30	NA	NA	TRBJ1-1	CAWTGVVNTEAFF	TGTGCCTGGACAGGGGTCGTGAACACTGAAGCTTTCTTT
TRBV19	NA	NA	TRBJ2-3	CASSLLPGVGTQYF	TGTGCCAGTAGCCTTCTTCCAGGGGTCGGTACGCAGTATTTT
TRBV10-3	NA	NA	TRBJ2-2	CAISERGRSGGELFF	TGTGCCATCAGTGAGCGAGGGAGGAGTGGCGGGGAGCTGTTTTTT
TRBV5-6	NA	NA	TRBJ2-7	CASTDSSYEQYF	TGTGCCAGCACGGACAGTTCCTACGAGCAGTACTTC
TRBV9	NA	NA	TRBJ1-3	CASSVEGAGNTIYF	TGTGCCAGCAGCGTAGAGGGGGCTGGAAACACCATATATTTT
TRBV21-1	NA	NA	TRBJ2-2	CASSKAHPRTGGNTGELFF	TGTGCCAGCAGCAAAGCCCACCCCCGGACAGGCGGGAACACCGGGGAGCTGTTTTTT
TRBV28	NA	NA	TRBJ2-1	CASGTPSYNEQFF	TGTGCCAGCGGGACTCCAAGCTACAATGAGCAGTTCTTC
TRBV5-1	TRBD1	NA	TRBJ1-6	CASSLGQGPHYSPLHF	TGCGCCAGCAGCTTGGGACAGGGGCCCCATTACTCACCCCTCCACTTT
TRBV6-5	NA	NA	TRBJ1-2	CASSYRRDLYGYTF	TGTGCCAGCAGTTACCGACGGGATTTATATGGCTACACCTTC
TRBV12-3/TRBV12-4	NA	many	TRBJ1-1	CASSLKGRTEAFF	TGTGCCAGCAGTTTAAAGGGGAGGACTGAAGCTTTCTTT
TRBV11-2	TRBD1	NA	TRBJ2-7	CASSSRDREQYF	TGTGCCAGCAGCTCCCGGGACAGGGAGCAGTACTTC
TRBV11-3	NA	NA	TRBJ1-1	CASSSCRREVF	TGTGCCAGCAGCTCCTGTCGGAGGGAGGTCTTT
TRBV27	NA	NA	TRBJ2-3	CASSRNHAGLFSTDTQYF	TGTGCCAGCAGCCGCAACCACGCGGGACTCTTCTCCACAGATACGCAGTATTTT
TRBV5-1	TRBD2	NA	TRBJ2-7	CASSLKGGPSEQYF	TGCGCCAGCAGCTTAAAGGGAGGGCCCTCCGAGCAGTACTTC
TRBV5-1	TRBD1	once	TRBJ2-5	CASSLGPSGGNQETQYF	TGCGCCAGCAGCTTGGGACCCTCAGGGGGAAATCAAGAGACCCAGTACTTC
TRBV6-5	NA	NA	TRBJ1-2	CASSYAGFFTF	TGTGCCAGCAGTTACGCAGGTTTTTTCACCTTC
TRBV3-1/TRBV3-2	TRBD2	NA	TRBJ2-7	CASRTSGRPPYEQYF	TGTGCCAGCAGAACTAGCGGGAGGCCTCCCTACGAGCAGTACTTC
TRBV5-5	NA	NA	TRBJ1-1	CASSLTYLPGEAFF	TGTGCCAGCAGCTTGACTTATTTGCCAGGGGAAGCTTTCTTT
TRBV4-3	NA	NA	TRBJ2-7	CASSNTQGAIYEQYF	TGCGCCAGCTCAAACACCCAGGGTGCCATCTACGAGCAGTACTTC
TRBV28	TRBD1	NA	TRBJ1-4	CASTGQGLNEKLFF	TGTGCCAGCACCGGACAGGGTTTAAATGAAAAACTGTTTTTT
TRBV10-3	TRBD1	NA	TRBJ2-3	CAITPGGSTDTQYF	TGTGCTATCACGCCAGGGGGATCCACAGATACGCAGTATTTT
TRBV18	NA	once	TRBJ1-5	CASSPRPGGGQPQHF	TGTGCCAGCTCACCACGCCCCGGGGGTGGGCAGCCCCAGCATTTT
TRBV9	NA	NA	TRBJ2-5	CASSEDGRYQETQYF	TGTGCCAGCAGCGAGGACGGGAGATACCAAGAGACCCAGTACTTC
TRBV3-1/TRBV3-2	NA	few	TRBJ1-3	CASSQGGFSGRGNTIYF	TGTGCCAGCAGCCAAGGCGGGTTCTCGGGGAGAGGAAACACCATATATTTT
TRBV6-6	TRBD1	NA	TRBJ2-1	CASRPTGVVSYNEQFF	TGTGCCAGCAGACCGACAGGGGTGGTATCCTACAATGAGCAGTTCTTC
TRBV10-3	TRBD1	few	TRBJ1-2	CAISESLWTGGTYGYTF	TGTGCCATCAGTGAGTCTCTTTGGACAGGGGGGACCTATGGCTACACCTTC
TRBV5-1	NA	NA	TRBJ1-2	CASSFPAGGYTF	TGCGCCAGCAGCTTTCCCGCGGGGGGCTACACCTTC
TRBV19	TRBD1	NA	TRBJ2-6	CASSIDLGTGGLSGANVLTF	TGTGCCAGTAGTATAGATTTAGGGACAGGGGGCCTCTCTGGGGCCAACGTCCTGACTTTC
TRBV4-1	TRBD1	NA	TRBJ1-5	CASSQEDRAQPQHF	TGCGCCAGCAGCCAAGAGGACAGGGCTCAGCCCCAGCATTTT
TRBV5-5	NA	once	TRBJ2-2	CASSLARSGTGELFF	TGTGCCAGCAGCTTGGCCCGTTCAGGCACCGGGGAGCTGTTTTTT
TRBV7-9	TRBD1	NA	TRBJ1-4	CASSFTGGIEKLFF	TGTGCCAGCAGCTTTACAGGGGGCATTGAAAAACTGTTTTTT
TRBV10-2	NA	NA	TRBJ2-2	CASTQPGLPNTGELFF	TGCGCCAGCACCCAACCGGGACTCCCGAACACCGGGGAGCTGTTTTTT
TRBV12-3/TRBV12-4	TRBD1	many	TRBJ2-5	CASRGQGAKTQYF	TGTGCCAGTCGGGGACAGGGGGCGAAGACCCAGTACTTC
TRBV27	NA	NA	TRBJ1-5	CASSLLGSGQPQHF	TGTGCCAGCAGTTTATTGGGGAGTGGTCAGCCCCAGCATTTT